The source of this T cell receptor beta chain is a study of blood T cell repertoires in COVID-19. Overall study: T cells, B-cell-depleted T cells, or PBMCs supplied cDNA or gDNA.

In the study's own analysis: Estimation of nucleated cell counts was performed using reference gene primer amplification. The data were produced by immunoSEQ multiplex PCR, yet TCRdb's version contains in-frame clones alone and is incomplete. V and J calls and clone size follow that table, whereas D and trimming were derived from the DNA. Counted here are 140,000 to 150,000 clones, 85% to 90% occurring once; the ten biggest clones make up 11%. The CDR3 is 13 amino acids. CDR1 and CDR2 from the germline V gene are MNHEY and SVGAGI. V was shortened by 6 bases and J by 1 base, with 9 bases between the two germline ends.

The sample consisted of PBMCs or T cells enriched from blood (not recorded which). The chain employs TRBV6-5 and TRBJ1-1; no firm D call. This receptor was identified in a man aged 60 to 69 who had recovered from COVID-19. The CDR3 DNA reads TGTGCCAGCAGGGCTACAGCGAACACTGAAGCTTTCTTT. As protein: CASRATANTEAFF.